Each of the 8 T cell receptor beta chains below was sequenced from the same sample in a study of T cells in Graves' hyperthyroidism and ophthalmopathy. RNA transcripts yielded amplified TCR beta CDR3 regions. Researchers ran a first-round RT-PCR on the TCR CDR3 using the HTBI primer set. From the multiplex PCR reads, TCRdb called clonotypes with MiXCR, one entry per CDR3 protein. The sample yields under 750,000 distinct CDR3 sequences, about 17% seen once. Input material: blood. Source of these receptors: a woman aged 50 to 65 with Graves' hyperthyroidism that later progressed to Graves' ophthalmopathy.

This clonotype has only one observation. The V call is TRBV12-3 or TRBV12-4, the J call TRBJ2-3; tentative D call: TRBD1 (6 bases). V lost 2 bases and J lost 3, with 12 bases in between. The CDR3 runs to 15 residues. The CDR3, as DNA: TGTGCCAGCAGTTTACAAGGACAGACAACAGATACGCAGTATTTT. This sequence encodes CASSLQGQTTDTQYF.

In its sample, this clonotype was seen a few times. The CDR3, as DNA: TGTGCCAGCAGCCAAGATCGCATCATGAACACTGAAGCTTTCTTT. Translation gives CASSQDRIMNTEAFF. The chain employs TRBV4-2 and TRBJ1-1; D is unresolved. Germline CDR1 is LGHNA and CDR2 is YNFKEQ. The V gene lost 0 bases and the J gene lost 0 bases, with 8 bases spanning the gap. There are 15 residues in the CDR3.

This clonotype was seen only a few times. The chain employs TRBV6-1 and TRBJ2-3; 7 nucleotides match TRBD2. CDR1 is MNHNS, CDR2 SASEGT, per germline. The V gene end was trimmed by 3 bases and the J gene end by 1 base; junction bases not matched to a gene: 7. This CDR3 is built from 16 residues. The DNA for the CDR3 is TGTGCCAGCAGTGATCCCCGGGACTATCGCACAGATACGCAGTATTTT. Its protein is CASSDPRDYRTDTQYF.

The gene calls are TRBV20-1 and TRBJ2-1, with D perhaps matching TRBD2 (6 bases). CDR3 length: 14 amino acids. Germline V gene data show CDR1 as DFQATT and CDR2 as SNEGSKA (reference sequence). V was cut by 5 bases and J by 7 bases, with 18 bases left in between. CDR3 nucleotides: TGCAGTGCTCAACCGGGGCCTGGAGGGAATGAGCAGTTCTTC. Translating it yields CSAQPGPGGNEQFF.

This chain connects TRBV6-1 to TRBJ2-7; 8 bases are a match to TRBD1. Germline values: CDR1 MNHNS, CDR2 SASEGT. V shed 2 bases and J 9 bases; nucleotides not matched to a gene: 12. The CDR3 covers 15 residues. The CDR3 sequence: CASSELGTGEVVQYF. DNA of the CDR3: TGTGCCAGCAGTGAACTGGGGACAGGAGAAGTGGTGCAGTACTTC.

This clonotype was found many times. The rearrangement uses TRBV10-3 and TRBJ1-1; perhaps TRBD1 as D (6 bases). The CDR3 totals 13 residues. CDR1 ENHRY and CDR2 SYGVKD come from the germline V gene. V was clipped by 4 bases and J by 6 bases, with 12 bases between them. The CDR3 loop is CAISGRGSAEAFF. The CDR3 nucleotides read TGTGCCATCAGTGGGAGGGGGAGCGCTGAAGCTTTCTTT.

V and J are TRBV4-1 and TRBJ1-5, with a tentative D call TRBD1 (6 bases). The CDR3 is made up of 15 amino acids. Per the germline V gene, CDR1 is MGHRA and CDR2 is YSYEKL. Trimming took off 3 bases at V and 9 bases at J, with 18 bases between the two ends. In DNA form, the CDR3 reads TGCGCCAGCAGCCATGCAGGGGATCCCACTTTGCCCCAGCATTTT. Translating gives CASSHAGDPTLPQHF.

This clonotype was seen more than once but under ten times. J is TRBJ2-5 and V is TRBV14; 11 bases match TRBD2. V trimming: 3 bases; J trimming: 1 base; junction bases outside the gene matches: 4. CDR3 length: 16 amino acids. The germline V gene has CDR1 SGHDN and CDR2 FVKESK. CDR3 sequence (DNA): TGTGCCAGCAGCCACCGACTAGCGGGGTCCCAAGAGACCCAGTACTTC. Translating gives CASSHRLAGSQETQYF.